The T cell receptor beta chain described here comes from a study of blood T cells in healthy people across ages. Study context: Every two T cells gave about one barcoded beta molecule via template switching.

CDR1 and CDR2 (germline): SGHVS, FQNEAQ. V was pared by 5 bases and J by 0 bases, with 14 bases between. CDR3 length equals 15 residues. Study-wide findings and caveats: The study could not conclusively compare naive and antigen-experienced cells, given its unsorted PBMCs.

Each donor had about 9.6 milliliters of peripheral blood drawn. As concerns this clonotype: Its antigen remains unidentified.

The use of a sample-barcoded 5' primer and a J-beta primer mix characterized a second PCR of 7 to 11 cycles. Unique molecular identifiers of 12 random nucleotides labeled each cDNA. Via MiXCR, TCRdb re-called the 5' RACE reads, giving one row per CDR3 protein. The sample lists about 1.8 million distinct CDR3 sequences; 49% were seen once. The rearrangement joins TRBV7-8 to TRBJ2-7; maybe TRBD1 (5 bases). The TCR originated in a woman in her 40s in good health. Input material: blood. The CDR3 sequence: CASSTFNRHSYEQYF. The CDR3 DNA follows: TGTGCCAGCAGCACCTTCAACAGGCACTCCTACGAGCAGTACTTC.